This T cell receptor beta chain was identified during a study of Graves' ophthalmopathy and Graves' hyperthyroidism. CDR3 length: 15 residues. V trimming: 10 bases; J trimming: 0 bases; junction bases outside the gene matches: 12. The germline V gene encodes CDR1 MNHEY and CDR2 SVGEGT. This clonotype was found a few times. RNA transcripts were the template, and TCR beta CDR3 regions were amplified from them. HTBI primers served in a first-round RT-PCR, which a second-round multiplex PCR followed. TCRdb called the multiplex PCR reads again in MiXCR, with one record for every CDR3 protein. The table includes a few hundred thousand distinct CDR3 sequences, 15% detected once.

The TCR originated in a woman aged 18-30 years with stable Graves' hyperthyroidism. Sequencing was performed on peripheral blood. V is TRBV6-2 or TRBV6-3 and J is TRBJ2-7; 7 bases line up with TRBD2. DNA of the CDR3: TGTGCCATCTCAAGCGGACTAGGGAGCTCCTACGAGCAGTACTTC. Protein product: CAISSGLGSSYEQYF.